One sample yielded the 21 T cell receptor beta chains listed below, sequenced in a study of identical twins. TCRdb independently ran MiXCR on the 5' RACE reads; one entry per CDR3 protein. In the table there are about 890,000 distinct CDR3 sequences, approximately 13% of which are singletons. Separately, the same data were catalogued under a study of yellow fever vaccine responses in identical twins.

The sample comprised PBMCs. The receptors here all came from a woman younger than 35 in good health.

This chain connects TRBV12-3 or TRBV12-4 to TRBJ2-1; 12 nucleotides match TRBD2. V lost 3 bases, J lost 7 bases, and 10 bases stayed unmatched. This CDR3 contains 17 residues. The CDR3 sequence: CASSFSRLAGVRNEQFF. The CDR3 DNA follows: TGTGCCAGCAGTTTCTCACGACTAGCGGGAGTAAGGAATGAGCAGTTCTTC.

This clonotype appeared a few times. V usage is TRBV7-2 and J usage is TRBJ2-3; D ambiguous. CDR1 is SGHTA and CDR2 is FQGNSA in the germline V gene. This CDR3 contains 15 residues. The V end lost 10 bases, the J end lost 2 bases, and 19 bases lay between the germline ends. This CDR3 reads CATVGALTFTDTQYF. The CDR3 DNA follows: TGTGCCACCGTTGGCGCCCTCACTTTCACAGATACGCAGTATTTT. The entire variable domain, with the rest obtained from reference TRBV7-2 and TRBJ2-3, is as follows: GAGVSQSPSNKVTEKGKDVELRCDPISGHTALYWYRQSLGQGLEFLIYFQGNSAPDKSGLPSDRFSAERTGGSVSTLTIQRTQQEDSAVYLCATVGALTFTDTQYFGPGTRLTVL.

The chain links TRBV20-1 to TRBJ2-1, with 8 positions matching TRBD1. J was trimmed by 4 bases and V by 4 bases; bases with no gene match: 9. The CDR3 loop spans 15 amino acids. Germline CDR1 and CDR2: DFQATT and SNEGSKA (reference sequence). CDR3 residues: CSANPGQVTYNEQFF. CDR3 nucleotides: TGCAGTGCTAACCCGGGACAGGTGACTTACAATGAGCAGTTCTTC.

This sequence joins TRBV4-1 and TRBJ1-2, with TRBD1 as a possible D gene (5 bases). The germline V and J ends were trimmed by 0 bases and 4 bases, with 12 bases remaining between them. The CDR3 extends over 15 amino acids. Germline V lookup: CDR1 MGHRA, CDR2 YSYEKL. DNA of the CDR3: TGCGCCAGCAGCCAAGACGCGGGGCCCTCCTATGGCTACACCTTC. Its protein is CASSQDAGPSYGYTF.

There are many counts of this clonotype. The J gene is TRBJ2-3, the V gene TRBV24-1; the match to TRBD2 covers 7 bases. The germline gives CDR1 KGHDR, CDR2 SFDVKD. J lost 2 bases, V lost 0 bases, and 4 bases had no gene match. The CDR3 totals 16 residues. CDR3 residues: CATSDLSLADTDTQYF. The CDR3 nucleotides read TGTGCCACCAGTGATTTGAGCCTAGCGGACACAGATACGCAGTATTTT.

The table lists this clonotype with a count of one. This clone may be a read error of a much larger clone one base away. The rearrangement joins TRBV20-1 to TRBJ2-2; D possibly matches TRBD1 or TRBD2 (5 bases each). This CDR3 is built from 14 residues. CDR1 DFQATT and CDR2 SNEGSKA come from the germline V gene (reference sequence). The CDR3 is CSADGDGNTGVLFF. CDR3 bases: TGCAGTGCCGATGGGGACGGGAACACCGGGGTGCTGTTTTTT.

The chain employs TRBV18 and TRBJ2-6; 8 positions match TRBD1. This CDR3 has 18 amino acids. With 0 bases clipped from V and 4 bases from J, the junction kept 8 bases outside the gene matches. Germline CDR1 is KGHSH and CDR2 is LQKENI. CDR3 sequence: CASSPPQDRVAGANVLTF. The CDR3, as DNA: TGTGCCAGCTCACCACCTCAGGACAGGGTGGCGGGGGCCAACGTCCTGACTTTC.

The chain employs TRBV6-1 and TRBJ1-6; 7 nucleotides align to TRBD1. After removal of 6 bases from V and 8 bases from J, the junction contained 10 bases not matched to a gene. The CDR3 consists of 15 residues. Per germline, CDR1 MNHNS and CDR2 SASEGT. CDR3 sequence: CASSLGQKTHSPLHF. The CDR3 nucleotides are TGTGCCAGCAGCCTGGGACAGAAGACTCATTCACCCCTCCACTTT.

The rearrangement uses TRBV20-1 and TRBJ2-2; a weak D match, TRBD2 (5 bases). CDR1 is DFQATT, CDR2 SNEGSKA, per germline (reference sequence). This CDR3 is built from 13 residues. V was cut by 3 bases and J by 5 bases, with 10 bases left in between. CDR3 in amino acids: CSARKEGTGELFF. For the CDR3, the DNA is TGCAGTGCTAGGAAAGAGGGTACCGGGGAGCTGTTTTTT.

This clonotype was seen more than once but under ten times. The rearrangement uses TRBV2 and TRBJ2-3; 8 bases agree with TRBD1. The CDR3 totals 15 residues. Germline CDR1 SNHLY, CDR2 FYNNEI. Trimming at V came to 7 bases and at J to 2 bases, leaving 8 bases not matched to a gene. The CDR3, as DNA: TGTGCCAGCACAGAGGACAGGGACCCCACAGATACGCAGTATTTT. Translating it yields CASTEDRDPTDTQYF.

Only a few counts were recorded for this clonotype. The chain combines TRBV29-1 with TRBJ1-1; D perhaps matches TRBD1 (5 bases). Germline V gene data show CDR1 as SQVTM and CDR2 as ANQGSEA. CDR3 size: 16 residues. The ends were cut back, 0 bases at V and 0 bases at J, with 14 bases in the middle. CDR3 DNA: TGCAGCGTTGAAGATGGGTACAGGACCATGAACACTGAAGCTTTCTTT. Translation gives CSVEDGYRTMNTEAFF. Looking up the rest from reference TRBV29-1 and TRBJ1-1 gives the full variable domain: SAVISQKPSRDICQRGTSLTIQCQVDSQVTMMFWYRQQPGQSLTLIATANQGSEATYESGFVIDKFPISRPNLTFSTLTVSNMSPEDSSIYLCSVEDGYRTMNTEAFFGQGTRLTVV.

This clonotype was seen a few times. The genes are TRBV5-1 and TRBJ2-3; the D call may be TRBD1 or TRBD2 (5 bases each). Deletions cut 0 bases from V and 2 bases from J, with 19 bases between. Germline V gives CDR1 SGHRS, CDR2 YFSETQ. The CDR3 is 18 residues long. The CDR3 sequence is CASSLAGGVQGATDTQYF. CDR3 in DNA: TGCGCCAGCAGCTTGGCCGGAGGTGTCCAGGGAGCCACAGATACGCAGTATTTT.

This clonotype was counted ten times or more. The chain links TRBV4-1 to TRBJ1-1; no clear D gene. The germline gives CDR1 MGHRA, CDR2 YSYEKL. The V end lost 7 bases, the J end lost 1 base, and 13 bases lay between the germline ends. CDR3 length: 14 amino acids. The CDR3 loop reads CASMDSGRNTEAFF. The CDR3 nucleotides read TGCGCCAGCATGGACTCCGGGCGGAACACTGAAGCTTTCTTT.

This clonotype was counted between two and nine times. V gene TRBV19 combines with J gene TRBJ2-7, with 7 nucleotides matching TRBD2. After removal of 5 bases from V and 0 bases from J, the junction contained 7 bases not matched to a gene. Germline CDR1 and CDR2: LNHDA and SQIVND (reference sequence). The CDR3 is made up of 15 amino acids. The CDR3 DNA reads TGTGCCAGTAGTGGAGGGAGGGAGAGCTCCTACGAGCAGTACTTC. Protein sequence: CASSGGRESSYEQYF.

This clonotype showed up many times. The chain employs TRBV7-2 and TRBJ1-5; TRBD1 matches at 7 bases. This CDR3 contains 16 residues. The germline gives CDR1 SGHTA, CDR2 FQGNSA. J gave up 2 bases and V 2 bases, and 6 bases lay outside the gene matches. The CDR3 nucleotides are TGTGCCAGCAGCTTACAGGGGGGAGGCGGCAATCAGCCCCAGCATTTT. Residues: CASSLQGGGGNQPQHF.

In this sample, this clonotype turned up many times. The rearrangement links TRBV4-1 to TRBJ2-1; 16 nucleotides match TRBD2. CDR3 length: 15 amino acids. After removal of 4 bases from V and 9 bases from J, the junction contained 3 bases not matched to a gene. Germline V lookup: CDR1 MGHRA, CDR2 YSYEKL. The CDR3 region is CASSPGLAGGREQFF. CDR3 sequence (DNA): TGCGCCAGCAGCCCGGGACTAGCGGGAGGGCGTGAGCAGTTCTTC.

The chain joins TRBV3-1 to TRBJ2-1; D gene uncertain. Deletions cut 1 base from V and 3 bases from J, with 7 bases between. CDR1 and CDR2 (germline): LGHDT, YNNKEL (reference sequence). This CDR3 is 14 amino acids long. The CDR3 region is CASSQGQLYNEQFF. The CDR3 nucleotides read TGTGCCAGCAGCCAAGGCCAACTCTACAATGAGCAGTTCTTC.

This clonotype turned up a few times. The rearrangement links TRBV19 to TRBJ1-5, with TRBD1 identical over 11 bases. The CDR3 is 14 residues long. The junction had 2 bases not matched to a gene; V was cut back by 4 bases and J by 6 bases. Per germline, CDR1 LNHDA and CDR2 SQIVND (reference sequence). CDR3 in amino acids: CASSTDRGPQPQHF. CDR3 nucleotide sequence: TGTGCCAGTAGTACGGACAGGGGGCCTCAGCCCCAGCATTTT.

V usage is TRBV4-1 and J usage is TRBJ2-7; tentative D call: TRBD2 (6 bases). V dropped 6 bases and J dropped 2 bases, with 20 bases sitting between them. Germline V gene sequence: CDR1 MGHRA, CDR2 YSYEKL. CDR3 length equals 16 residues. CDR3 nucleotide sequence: TGCGCCAGCAGTCGAGAAGGGGCGGGGACGACCTACGAGCAGTACTTC. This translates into CASSREGAGTTYEQYF.

CDR3 region: CASKAQAGDLFSNQPQHF. For the CDR3, the DNA is TGTGCCAGCAAAGCCCAAGCAGGAGATCTTTTTAGCAATCAGCCCCAGCATTTT. The V and J genes are TRBV6-2 or TRBV6-3 and TRBJ1-5; no firm D call. Looked up from germline, CDR1 is MNHEY and CDR2 is SVGEGT. V gave up 7 bases and J gave up 0 bases, with 22 bases separating them. The CDR3 runs 18 residues.

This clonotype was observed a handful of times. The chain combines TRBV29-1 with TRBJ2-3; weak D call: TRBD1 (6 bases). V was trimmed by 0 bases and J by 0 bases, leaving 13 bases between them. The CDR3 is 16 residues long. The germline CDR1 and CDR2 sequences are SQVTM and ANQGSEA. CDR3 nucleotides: TGCAGCGTTGAAGAAAGAGGGGGTCTTAGCACAGATACGCAGTATTTT. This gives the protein CSVEERGGLSTDTQYF.